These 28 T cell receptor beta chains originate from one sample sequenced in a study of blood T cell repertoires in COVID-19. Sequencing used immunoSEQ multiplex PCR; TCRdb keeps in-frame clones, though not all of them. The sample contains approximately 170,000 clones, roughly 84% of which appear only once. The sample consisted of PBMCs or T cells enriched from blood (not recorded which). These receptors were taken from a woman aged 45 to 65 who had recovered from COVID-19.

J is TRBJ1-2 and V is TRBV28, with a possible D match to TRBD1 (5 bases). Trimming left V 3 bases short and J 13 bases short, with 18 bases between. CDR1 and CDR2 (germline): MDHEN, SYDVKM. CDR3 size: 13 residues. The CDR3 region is CASSLRDLHRITF. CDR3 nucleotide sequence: TGTGCCAGCAGTTTGCGGGACCTCCACCGTATCACCTTC.

The CDR3, as DNA: TGTGCCAGCAGCTTGGACCAGCGGCCTACAGATACGCAGTATTTT. This translates into CASSLDQRPTDTQYF. V gene TRBV5-4 combines with J gene TRBJ2-3, with D possibly TRBD2 on 5 matching bases. The CDR3 loop spans 15 amino acids. V lost 0 bases and J lost 3, with 11 bases in between. The V gene's germline CDR1 is SGHNT and CDR2 YYREEE (reference sequence).

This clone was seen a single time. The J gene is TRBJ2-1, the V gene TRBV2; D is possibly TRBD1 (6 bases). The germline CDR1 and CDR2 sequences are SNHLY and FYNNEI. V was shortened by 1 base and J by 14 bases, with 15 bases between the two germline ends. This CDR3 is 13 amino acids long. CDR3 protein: CASSEGTAQSEFF. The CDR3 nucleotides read TGTGCCAGCAGTGAAGGGACAGCGCAGTCAGAGTTCTTC. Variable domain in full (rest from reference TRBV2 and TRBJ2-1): EPEVTQTPSHQVTQMGQEVILRCVPISNHLYFYWYRQILGQKVEFLVSFYNNEISEKSEIFDDQFSVERPDGSNFTLKIRSTKLEDSAMYFCASSEGTAQSEFFGPGTRLTVL.

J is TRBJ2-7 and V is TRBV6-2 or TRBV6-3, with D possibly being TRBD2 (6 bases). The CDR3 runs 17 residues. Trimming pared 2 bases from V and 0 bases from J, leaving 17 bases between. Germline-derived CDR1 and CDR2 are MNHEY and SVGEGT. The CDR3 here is CASSYRLATDYSYEQYF. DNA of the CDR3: TGTGCCAGCAGTTACCGCCTAGCGACCGACTACTCCTACGAGCAGTACTTC.

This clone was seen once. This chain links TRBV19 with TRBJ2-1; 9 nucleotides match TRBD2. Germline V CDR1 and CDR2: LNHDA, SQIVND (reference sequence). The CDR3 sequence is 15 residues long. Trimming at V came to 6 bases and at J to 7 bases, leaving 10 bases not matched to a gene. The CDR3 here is CASSPSDSGSNEQFF. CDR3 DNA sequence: TGTGCCAGTAGCCCCTCAGATAGCGGGAGTAATGAGCAGTTCTTC.

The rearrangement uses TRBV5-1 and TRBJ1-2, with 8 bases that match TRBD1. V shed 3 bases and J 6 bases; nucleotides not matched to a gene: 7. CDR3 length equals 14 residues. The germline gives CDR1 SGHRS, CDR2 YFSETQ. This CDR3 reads CASSWGKQGDGYTF. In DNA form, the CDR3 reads TGCGCCAGCAGCTGGGGGAAACAGGGGGATGGCTACACCTTC. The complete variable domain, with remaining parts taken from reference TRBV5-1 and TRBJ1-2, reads KAGVTQTPRYLIKTRGQQVTLSCSPISGHRSVSWYQQTPGQGLQFLFEYFSETQRNKGNFPGRFSGRQFSNSRSEMNVSTLELGDSALYLCASSWGKQGDGYTFGSGTRLTVV.

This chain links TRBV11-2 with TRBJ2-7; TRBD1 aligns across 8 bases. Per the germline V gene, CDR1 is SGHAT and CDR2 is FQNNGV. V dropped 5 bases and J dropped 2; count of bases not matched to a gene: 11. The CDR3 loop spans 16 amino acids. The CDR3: CASSRETGVYPYEQYF. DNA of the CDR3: TGTGCCAGCAGCCGAGAGACAGGGGTCTATCCCTACGAGCAGTACTTC.

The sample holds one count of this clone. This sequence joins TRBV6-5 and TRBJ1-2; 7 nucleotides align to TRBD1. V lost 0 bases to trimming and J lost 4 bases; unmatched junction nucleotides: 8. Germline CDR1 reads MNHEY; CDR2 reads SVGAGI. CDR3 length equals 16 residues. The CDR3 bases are TGTGCCAGCAGTTACTCAATCCCCGGGACAGCCTATGGCTACACCTTC. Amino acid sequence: CASSYSIPGTAYGYTF.

The CDR3: CASSPEGYYNQPQHF. In DNA form, the CDR3 reads TGTGCCAGTAGTCCGGAGGGGTATTACAATCAGCCCCAGCATTTT. V and J are TRBV19 and TRBJ1-5, with D perhaps TRBD1 (5 bases). Trimming pared 5 bases from V and 3 bases from J, leaving 14 bases between. Germline values: CDR1 LNHDA, CDR2 SQIVND (reference sequence). The CDR3 loop spans 15 amino acids.

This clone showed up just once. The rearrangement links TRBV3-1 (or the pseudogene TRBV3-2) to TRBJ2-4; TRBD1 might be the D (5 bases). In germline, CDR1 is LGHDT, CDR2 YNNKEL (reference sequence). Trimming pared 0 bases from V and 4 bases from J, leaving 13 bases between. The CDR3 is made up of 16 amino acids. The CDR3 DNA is TGTGCCAGCAGCCAAGAGTCTGGGGCCGTTAAAAACATTCAGTACTTC. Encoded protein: CASSQESGAVKNIQYF.

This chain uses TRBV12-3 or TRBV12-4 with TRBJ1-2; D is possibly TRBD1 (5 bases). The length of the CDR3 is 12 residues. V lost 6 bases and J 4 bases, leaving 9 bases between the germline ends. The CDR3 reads CASSAGIYGYTF. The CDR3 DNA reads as TGTGCCAGCAGCGCAGGGATCTATGGCTACACCTTC.

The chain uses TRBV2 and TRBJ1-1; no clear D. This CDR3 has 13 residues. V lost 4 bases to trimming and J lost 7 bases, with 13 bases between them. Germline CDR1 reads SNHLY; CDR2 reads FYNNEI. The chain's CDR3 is CASSGEVAFEAFF. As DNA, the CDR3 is TGTGCCAGCAGTGGAGAGGTGGCGTTTGAAGCTTTCTTT.

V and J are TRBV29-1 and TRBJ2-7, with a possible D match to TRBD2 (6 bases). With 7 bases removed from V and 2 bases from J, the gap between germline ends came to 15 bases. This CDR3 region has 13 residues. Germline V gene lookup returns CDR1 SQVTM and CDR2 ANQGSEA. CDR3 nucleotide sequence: TGCAGCGCAGAACGGGACTCCACCTACGAGCAGTACTTC. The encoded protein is CSAERDSTYEQYF.

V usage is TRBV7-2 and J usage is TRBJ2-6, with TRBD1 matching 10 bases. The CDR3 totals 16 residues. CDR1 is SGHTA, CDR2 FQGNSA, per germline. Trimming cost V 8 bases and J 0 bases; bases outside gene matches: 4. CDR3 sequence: CASGQGGLSGANVLTF. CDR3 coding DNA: TGTGCCAGCGGACAGGGGGGCCTCTCTGGGGCCAACGTCCTGACTTTC.

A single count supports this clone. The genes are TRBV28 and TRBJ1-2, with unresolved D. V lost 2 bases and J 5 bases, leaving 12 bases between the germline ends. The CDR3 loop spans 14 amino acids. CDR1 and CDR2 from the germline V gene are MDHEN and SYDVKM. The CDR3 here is CASSLVLDEYGYTF. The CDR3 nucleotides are TGTGCCAGCAGTTTAGTGTTAGATGAGTATGGCTACACCTTC.

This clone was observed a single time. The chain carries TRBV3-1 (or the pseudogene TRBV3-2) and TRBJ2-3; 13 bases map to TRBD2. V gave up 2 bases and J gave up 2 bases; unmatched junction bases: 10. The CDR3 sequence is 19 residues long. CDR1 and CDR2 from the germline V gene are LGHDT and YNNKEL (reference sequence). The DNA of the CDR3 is TGTGCCAGCAGCCAAAAAAACTGGGGACTAGCGGGATTCACAGATACGCAGTATTTT. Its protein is CASSQKNWGLAGFTDTQYF.

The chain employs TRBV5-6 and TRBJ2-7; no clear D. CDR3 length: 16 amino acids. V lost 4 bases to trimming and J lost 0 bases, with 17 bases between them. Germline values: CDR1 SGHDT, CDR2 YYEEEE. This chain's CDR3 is CASSPYTAQSSYEQYF. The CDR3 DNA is TGTGCCAGCAGCCCCTATACAGCACAGAGCTCCTACGAGCAGTACTTC. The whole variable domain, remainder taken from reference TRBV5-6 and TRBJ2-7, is DAGVTQSPTHLIKTRGQQVTLRCSPKSGHDTVSWYQQALGQGPQFIFQYYEEEERQRGNFPDRFSGHQFPNYSSELNVNALLLGDSALYLCASSPYTAQSSYEQYFGPGTRLTVT.

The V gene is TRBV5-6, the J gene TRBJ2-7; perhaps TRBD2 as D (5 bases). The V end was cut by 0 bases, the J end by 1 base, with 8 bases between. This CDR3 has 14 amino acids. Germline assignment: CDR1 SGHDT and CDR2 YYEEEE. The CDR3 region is CASSLGLPSYEQYF. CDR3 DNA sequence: TGTGCCAGCAGCTTGGGACTACCATCCTACGAGCAGTACTTC.

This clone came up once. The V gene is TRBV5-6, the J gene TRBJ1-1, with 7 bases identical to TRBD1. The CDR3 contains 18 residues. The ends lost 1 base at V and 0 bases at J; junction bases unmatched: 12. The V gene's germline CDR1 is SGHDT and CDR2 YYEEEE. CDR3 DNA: TGTGCCAGCAGCTTGACAGGGGCACGATCGGCCATGAACACTGAAGCTTTCTTT. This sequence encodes CASSLTGARSAMNTEAFF.

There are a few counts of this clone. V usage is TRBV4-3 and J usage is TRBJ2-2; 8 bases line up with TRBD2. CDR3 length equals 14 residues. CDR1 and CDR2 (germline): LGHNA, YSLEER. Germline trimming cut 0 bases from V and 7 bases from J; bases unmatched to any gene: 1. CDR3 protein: CASSQDGGVGELFF. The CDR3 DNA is TGCGCCAGCAGCCAAGACGGGGGGGTCGGGGAGCTGTTTTTT.

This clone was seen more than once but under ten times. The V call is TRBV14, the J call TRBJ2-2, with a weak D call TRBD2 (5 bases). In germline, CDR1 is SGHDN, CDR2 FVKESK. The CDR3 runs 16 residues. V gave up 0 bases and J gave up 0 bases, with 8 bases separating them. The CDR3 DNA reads TGTGCCAGCAGCCAAGAGCCGGGGACGAACACCGGGGAGCTGTTTTTT. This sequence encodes CASSQEPGTNTGELFF.

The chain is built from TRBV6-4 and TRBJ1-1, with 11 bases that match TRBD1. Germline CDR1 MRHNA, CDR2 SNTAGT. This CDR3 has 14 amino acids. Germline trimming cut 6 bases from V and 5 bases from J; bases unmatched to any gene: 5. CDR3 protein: CASRPGTGGTEAFF. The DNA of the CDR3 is TGTGCCAGCAGACCCGGGACAGGGGGTACTGAAGCTTTCTTT.

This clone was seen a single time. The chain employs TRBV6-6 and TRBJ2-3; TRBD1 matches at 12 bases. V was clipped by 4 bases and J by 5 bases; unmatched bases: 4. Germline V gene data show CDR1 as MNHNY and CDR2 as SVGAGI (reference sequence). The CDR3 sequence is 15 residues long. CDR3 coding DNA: TGTGCCAGCAGTTTGGGACAGGGGGCAGGAGATACGCAGTATTTT. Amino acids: CASSLGQGAGDTQYF.

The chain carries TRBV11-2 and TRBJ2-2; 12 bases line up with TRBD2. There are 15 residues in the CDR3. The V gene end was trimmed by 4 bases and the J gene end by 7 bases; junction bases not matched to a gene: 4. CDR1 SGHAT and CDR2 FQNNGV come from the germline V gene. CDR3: CASSSLAGGNGELFF. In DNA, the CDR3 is TGTGCCAGCAGCTCACTAGCGGGAGGCAACGGGGAGCTGTTTTTT.

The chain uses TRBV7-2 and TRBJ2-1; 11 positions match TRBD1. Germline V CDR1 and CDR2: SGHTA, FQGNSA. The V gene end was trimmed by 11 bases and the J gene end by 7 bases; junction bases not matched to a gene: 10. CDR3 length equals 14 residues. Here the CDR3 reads CASLRTGGRNEQFF. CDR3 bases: TGTGCCTCTTTGAGGACAGGGGGCAGGAATGAGCAGTTCTTC.

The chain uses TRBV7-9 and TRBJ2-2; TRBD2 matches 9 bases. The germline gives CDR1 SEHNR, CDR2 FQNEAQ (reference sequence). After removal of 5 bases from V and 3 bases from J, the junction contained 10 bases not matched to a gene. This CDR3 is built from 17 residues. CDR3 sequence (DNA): TGTGCCAGCAGCCGCGGGCGGGAGGGCCTGTACACCGGGGAGCTGTTTTTT. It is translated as CASSRGREGLYTGELFF.

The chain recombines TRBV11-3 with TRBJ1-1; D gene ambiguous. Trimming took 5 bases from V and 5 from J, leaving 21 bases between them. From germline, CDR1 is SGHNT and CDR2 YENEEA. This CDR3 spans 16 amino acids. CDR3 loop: CASSTTRAALGTEAFF. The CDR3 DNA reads TGTGCCAGCAGCACAACGAGGGCAGCCCTGGGAACTGAAGCTTTCTTT. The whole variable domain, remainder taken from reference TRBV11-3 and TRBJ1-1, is EAGVVQSPRYKIIEKKQPVAFWCNPISGHNTLYWYLQNLGQGPELLIRYENEEAVDDSQLPKDRFSAERLKGVDSTLKIQPAELGDSAVYLCASSTTRAALGTEAFFGQGTRLTVV.

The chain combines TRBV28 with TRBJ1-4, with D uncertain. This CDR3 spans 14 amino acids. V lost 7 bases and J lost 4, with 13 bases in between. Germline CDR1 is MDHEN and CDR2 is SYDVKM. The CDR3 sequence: CASTQAGSNEKLFF. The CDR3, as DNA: TGTGCCAGCACCCAGGCAGGCAGTAATGAAAAACTGTTTTTT.